The present entry profiles one TCR beta chain with its context. In the source study's methods: Reference gene primer amplification yielded estimated nucleated cell counts. Using immunoSEQ multiplex PCR, the repertoire was profiled, and TCRdb retains in-frame clones only, with some absent. The V and J calls and clone size are taken from that table; D and trimming were inferred from the DNA. Counted here are about 300,000 clones, over 75% occurring once; the ten biggest clones make up more than 10%. These data belong to a study of blood T cell repertoires in COVID-19. Across the study: There were acute and convalescent COVID-19 samples, and they came from the United States, Italy and Spain. Sample material is recorded as cDNA or gDNA derived from T cells, B-cell-depleted T cells, or PBMCs.

The CDR3 loop spans 15 amino acids. Germline CDR1 reads MGHRA; CDR2 reads YSYEKL. Trimming at V came to 4 bases and at J to 9 bases, leaving 12 bases not matched to a gene. The sequenced material came from peripheral blood. The rearrangement joins TRBV4-1 to TRBJ1-5; 7 bases fit TRBD1. The receptor comes from a human donor in a cohort sampled during active COVID-19. CDR3: CASSPSRDSSGPQHF. CDR3 in DNA: TGCGCCAGCAGCCCGTCCCGGGACAGTTCAGGGCCCCAGCATTTT.